This T cell receptor (beta chain) was observed in a study of T-cell reconstitution after alpha-beta-depleted transplantation in children. Unique molecular identifiers were incorporated into the prepared TCRbeta library. TCRdb ran MiXCR on the PCR reads and lists one entry per CDR3 protein. This sample has roughly 280,000 distinct CDR3 sequences, with roughly 10% found just once. This clonotype was recorded at least ten times. Germline-derived CDR1 and CDR2 are SGHRS and YFSETQ. V was clipped by 4 bases and J by 3 bases, with 11 bases between them. The CDR3 sequence is 13 residues long. This sequence was found in a male patient aged 2 to 10 who had a stem cell transplant for chronic granulomatous disease, so the T cells may come from the graft donor. The sample consisted of peripheral blood, taken 180 days after TCRalphabeta/CD19-depleted stem cell transplant. This chain links TRBV5-1 with TRBJ2-7; maybe TRBD2 (6 bases). The CDR3 sequence: CASSAGTLYEQYF. CDR3 DNA: TGCGCCAGCAGCGCCGGGACTCTCTACGAGCAGTACTTC.